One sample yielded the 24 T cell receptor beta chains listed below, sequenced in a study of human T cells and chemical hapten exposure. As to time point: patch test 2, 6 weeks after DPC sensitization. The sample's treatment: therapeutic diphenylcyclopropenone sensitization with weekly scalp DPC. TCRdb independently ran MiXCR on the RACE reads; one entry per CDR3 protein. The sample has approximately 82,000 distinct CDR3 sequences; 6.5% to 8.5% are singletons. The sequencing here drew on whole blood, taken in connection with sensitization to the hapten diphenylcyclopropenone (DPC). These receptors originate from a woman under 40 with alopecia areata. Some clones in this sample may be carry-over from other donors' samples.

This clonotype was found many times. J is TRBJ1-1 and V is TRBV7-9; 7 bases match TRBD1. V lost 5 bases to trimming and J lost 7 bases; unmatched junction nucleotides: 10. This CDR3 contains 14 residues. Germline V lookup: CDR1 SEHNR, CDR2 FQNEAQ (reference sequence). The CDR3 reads CASSPNSDRDEAFF. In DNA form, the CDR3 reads TGTGCCAGCAGCCCAAACTCCGACAGGGATGAAGCTTTCTTT. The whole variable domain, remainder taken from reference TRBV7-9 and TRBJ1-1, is DTGVSQNPRHKITKRGQNVTFRCDPISEHNRLYWYRQTLGQGPEFLTYFQNEAQLEKSRLLSDRFSAERPKGSFSTLEIQRTEQGDSAMYLCASSPNSDRDEAFFGQGTRLTVV.

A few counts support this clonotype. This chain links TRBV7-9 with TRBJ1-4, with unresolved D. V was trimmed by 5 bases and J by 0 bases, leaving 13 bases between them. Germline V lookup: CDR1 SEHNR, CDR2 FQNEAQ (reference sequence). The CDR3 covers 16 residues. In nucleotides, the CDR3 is TGTGCCAGCAGCCCGGGCCCTCCGCCAACTAATGAAAAACTGTTTTTT. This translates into CASSPGPPPTNEKLFF.

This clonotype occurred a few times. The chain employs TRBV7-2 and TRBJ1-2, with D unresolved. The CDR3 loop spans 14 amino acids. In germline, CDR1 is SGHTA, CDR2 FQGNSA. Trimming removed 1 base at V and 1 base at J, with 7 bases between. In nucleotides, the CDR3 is TGTGCCAGCAGCTTAGTTTCGGTTAACTATGGCTACACCTTC. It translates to CASSLVSVNYGYTF.

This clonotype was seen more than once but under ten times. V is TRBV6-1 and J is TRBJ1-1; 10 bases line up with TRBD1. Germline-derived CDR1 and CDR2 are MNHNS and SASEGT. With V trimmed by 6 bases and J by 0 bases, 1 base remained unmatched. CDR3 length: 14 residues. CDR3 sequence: CASRGQGLNTEAFF. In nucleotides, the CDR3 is TGTGCCAGCAGGGGACAGGGGCTGAACACTGAAGCTTTCTTT.

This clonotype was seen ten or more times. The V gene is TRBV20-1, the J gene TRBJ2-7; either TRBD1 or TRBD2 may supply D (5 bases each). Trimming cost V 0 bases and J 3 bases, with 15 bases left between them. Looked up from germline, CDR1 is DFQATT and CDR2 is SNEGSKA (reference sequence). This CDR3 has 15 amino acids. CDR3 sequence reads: CSARDMRDRSYEQYF. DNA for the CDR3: TGCAGTGCTAGAGATATGAGGGACCGAAGCTACGAGCAGTACTTC.

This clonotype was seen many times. DNA of the CDR3: TGTGCCAGCAGTCCGAACCCGAGCTCCTACGAGCAGTACTTC. The encoded protein is CASSPNPSSYEQYF. The chain recombines TRBV6-5 with TRBJ2-7; D unclear. Deletions cut 5 bases from V and 0 bases from J, with 11 bases between. CDR3 length: 14 residues. CDR1 and CDR2 from the germline V gene are MNHEY and SVGAGI.

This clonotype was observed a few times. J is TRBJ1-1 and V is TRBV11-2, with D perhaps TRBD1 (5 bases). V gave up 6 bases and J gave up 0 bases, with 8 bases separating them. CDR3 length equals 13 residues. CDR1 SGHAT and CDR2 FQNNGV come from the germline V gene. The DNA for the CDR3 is TGTGCCAGCAGTGGGGCGATGAACACTGAAGCTTTCTTT. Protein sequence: CASSGAMNTEAFF.

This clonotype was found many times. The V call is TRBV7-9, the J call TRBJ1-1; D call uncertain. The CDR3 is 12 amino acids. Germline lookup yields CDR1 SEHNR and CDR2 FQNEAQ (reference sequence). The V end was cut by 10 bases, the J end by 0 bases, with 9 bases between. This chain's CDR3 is CANTVVNTEAFF. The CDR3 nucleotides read TGTGCCAACACAGTCGTGAACACTGAAGCTTTCTTT.

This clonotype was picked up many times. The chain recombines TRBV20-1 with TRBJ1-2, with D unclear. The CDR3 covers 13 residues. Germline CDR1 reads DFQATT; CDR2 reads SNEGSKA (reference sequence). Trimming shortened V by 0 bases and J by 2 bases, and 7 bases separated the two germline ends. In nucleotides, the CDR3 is TGCAGTGCTAGAGAGGACGGGAACTATGGCTACACCTTC. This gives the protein CSAREDGNYGYTF.

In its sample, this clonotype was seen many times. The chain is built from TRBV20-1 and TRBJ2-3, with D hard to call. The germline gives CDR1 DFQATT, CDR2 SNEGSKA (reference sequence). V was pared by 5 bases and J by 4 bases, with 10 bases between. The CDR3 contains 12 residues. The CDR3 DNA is TGCAGTGCTCCCGTCAGGTCAGATACGCAGTATTTT. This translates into CSAPVRSDTQYF.

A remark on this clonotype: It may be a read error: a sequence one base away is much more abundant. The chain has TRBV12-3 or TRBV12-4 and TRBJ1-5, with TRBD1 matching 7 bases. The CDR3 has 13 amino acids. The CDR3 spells CTSSGTDNQPQHF. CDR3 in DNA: TGTACCAGCAGTGGGACAGACAATCAGCCCCAGCATTTT.

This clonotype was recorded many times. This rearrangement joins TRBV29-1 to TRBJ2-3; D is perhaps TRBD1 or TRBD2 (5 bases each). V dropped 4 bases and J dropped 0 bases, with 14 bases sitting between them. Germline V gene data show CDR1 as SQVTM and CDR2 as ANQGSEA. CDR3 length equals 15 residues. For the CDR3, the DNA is TGCAGCGTTGTCGGGGCACAGAGTAGCACAGATACGCAGTATTTT. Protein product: CSVVGAQSSTDTQYF.

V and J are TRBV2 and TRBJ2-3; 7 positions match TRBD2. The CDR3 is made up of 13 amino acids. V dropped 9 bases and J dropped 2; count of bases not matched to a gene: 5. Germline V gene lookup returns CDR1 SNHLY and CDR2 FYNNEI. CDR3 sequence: CARNLAATDTQYF. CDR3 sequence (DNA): TGTGCCAGAAACCTAGCGGCCACAGATACGCAGTATTTT.

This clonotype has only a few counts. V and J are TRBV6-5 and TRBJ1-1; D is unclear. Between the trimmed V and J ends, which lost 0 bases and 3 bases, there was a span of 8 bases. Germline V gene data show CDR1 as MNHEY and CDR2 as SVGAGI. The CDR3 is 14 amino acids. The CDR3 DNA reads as TGTGCCAGCAGTTACTCGTCCCAGGACACTGAAGCTTTCTTT. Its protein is CASSYSSQDTEAFF.

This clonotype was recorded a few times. CDR3 in DNA: TGTGCCAGCAGTAAAGGACAGATAAACACTGAAGCTTTCTTT. Translation gives CASSKGQINTEAFF. This chain uses TRBV2 with TRBJ1-1; weak D call: TRBD1 (6 bases). V gave up 5 bases and J gave up 2 bases, with 12 bases separating them. In germline, CDR1 is SNHLY, CDR2 FYNNEI. This CDR3 comprises 14 residues. Full variable domain (rest looked up from reference TRBV2 and TRBJ1-1): EPEVTQTPSHQVTQMGQEVILRCVPISNHLYFYWYRQILGQKVEFLVSFYNNEISEKSEIFDDQFSVERPDGSNFTLKIRSTKLEDSAMYFCASSKGQINTEAFFGQGTRLTVV.

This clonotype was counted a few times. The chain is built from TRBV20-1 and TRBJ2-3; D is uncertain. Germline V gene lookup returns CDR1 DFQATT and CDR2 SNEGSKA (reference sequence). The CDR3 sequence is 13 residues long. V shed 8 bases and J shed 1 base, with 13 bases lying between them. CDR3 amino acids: CSQTTFGTDTQYF. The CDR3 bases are TGCAGTCAGACAACCTTTGGCACAGATACGCAGTATTTT.

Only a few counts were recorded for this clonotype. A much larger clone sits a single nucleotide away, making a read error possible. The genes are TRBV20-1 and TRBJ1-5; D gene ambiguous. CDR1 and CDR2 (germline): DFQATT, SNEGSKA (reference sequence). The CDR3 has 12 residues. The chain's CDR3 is CSAKGFNQPQNF. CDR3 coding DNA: TGCAGTGCAAAGGGTTTCAATCAGCCCCAGAATTTT.

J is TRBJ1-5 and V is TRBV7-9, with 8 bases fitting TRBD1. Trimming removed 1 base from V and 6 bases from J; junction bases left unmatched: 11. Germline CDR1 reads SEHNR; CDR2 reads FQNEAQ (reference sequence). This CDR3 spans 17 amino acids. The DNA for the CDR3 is TGTGCCAGCAGCTTAGACGGACAGGGAATCAATATTCAGCCCCAGCATTTT. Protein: CASSLDGQGINIQPQHF.

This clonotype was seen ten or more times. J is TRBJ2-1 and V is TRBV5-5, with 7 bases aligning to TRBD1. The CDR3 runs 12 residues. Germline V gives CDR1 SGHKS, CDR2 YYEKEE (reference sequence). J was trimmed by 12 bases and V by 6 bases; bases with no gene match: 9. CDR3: CASIPEGGGQFF. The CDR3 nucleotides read TGTGCCAGCATCCCCGAAGGGGGCGGGCAGTTCTTC.

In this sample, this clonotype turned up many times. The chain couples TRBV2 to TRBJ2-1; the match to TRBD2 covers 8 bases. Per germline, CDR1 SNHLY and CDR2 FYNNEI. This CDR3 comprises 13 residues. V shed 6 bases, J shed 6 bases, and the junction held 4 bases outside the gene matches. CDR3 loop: CASRRGGVNEQFF. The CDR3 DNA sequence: TGTGCCAGCAGACGGGGGGGTGTCAATGAGCAGTTCTTC.

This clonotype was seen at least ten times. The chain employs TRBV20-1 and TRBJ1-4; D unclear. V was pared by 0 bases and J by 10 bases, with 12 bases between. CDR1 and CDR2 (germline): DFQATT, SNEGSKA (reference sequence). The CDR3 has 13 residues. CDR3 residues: CSARDALRGKLFF. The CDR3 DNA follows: TGCAGTGCTAGAGATGCGCTCAGAGGAAAACTGTTTTTT.

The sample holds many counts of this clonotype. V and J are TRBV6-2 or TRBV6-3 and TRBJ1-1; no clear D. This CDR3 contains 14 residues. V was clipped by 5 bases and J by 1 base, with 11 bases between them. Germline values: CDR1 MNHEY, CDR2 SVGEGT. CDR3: CASSVGITNTEAFF. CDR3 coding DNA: TGTGCCAGCAGTGTAGGTATTACGAACACTGAAGCTTTCTTT.

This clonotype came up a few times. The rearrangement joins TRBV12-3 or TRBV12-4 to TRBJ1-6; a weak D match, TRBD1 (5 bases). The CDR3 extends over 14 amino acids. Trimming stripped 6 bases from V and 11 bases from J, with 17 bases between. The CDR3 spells CASRIGTQLTPLHF. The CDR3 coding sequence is TGTGCCAGCAGAATAGGGACTCAATTAACACCCCTCCACTTT.

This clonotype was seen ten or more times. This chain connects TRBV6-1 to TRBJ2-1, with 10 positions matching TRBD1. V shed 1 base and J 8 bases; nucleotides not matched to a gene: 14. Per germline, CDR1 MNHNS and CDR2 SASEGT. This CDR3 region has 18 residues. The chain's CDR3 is CASSEGVVGTGAYDEQFF. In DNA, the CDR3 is TGTGCCAGCAGTGAAGGGGTTGTCGGGACAGGGGCATACGATGAGCAGTTCTTC.